A single sample is the source of the 2 T cell receptor beta chains below, sequenced in a study of tissue T cells after allogeneic stem cell transplantation. Profiled with immunoSEQ multiplex PCR; TCRdb holds only in-frame clones, not every one. The sample carries roughly 21,000 clones, around 63% recorded once. Input material: blood. The receptor source for this set is a female BALB/c mouse in good health. MHC haplotype here: H2-d.

About this clone: The gene names here belong to mouse. The read finishes 1 residue shy of the CDR3 end, and the germline J gene is used to complete it. The chain carries TRBV14 and TRBJ2-7; 8 bases agree with TRBD2. J lost 3 bases, V lost 4 bases, and 6 bases had no gene match. Germline-derived CDR1 and CDR2 are SGHDT and FRDEAV. This CDR3 contains 14 residues. CDR3: CASSPVWGVYEQYF. CDR3 bases read: TGTGCCAGCAGTCCCGTCTGGGGGGTCTATGAACAGTAC.

This clone was counted between two and nine times. Mouse gene names and germline throughout. The CDR3 is cut off 1 residue early in the read; its end comes from the germline J gene. The V and J genes are TRBV13-2 and TRBJ2-7; 10 nucleotides line up with TRBD1. This CDR3 has 15 residues. Trimming cost V 3 bases and J 5 bases; bases outside gene matches: 8. CDR1 is NNHNN, CDR2 SYGAGS, per germline (reference sequence). The CDR3 bases that were read are TGTGCCAGCGGTGGGTCCCGGGACAGGGGAGATGAACAGTAC. Encoded protein: CASGGSRDRGDEQY. The full CDR3 protein reads CASGGSRDRGDEQYF.